This T cell receptor (beta chain) was sequenced for a study of blood T cell repertoires in COVID-19. Looking at the study overall: COVID-19 samples from acute and convalescent phases originated in the United States, Italy and Spain. Sample material is recorded as cDNA or gDNA derived from T cells, B-cell-depleted T cells, or PBMCs.

Per the original methods: From reference gene primer amplification, estimates of nucleated cell counts were derived. Sequencing was performed with immunoSEQ multiplex PCR; in TCRdb, only in-frame clones are kept and a portion is missing. D and trimming were read from the DNA, whereas the V and J calls and clone size are those reported in that table. The table shows about 39,000 clones, with 94% occurring only once. This CDR3 comprises 13 residues. Germline assignment: CDR1 SNHLY and CDR2 FYNNEI. V shed 6 bases and J shed 1 base, with 9 bases lying between them. Sequencing input: peripheral blood. This chain uses TRBV2 with TRBJ1-2; TRBD1 is a possible D gene (6 bases). This sequence originates from a human donor with active COVID-19. The donor label of this sample is uncertain. The CDR3 reads CASRDSFNYGYTF. CDR3 nucleotides: TGTGCCAGCAGGGACAGCTTTAACTATGGCTACACCTTC.